This entry lists 14 T cell receptor beta chains sequenced from one sample in a study of blood T cells in healthy people across ages. A J-beta primer mix and a sample-barcoded 5' primer were used in a second PCR of about 7 to 12 cycles. MiXCR, run by TCRdb on the 5' RACE reads, gives a single entry per CDR3 protein. The table records fewer than 950,000 distinct CDR3 sequences, around 36% of them present only once. Specimen: blood. Receptors were obtained from a man younger than 35 in good health.

For this clonotype: A clone one base away is much larger, so this may be a read error. The chain carries TRBV7-8 and TRBJ1-1; D is undetermined. The CDR3 sequence is 12 residues long. CDR1 is SGHVS, CDR2 FQNEAQ, per germline. Written as DNA, the CDR3 is TGTGCCGGCAGCTTCCAAAACACTGAAGCTTTCTTT. It encodes CAGSFQNTEAFF.

The V gene is TRBV12-3 or TRBV12-4, the J gene TRBJ1-3, with a possible D match to TRBD1 (6 bases). This CDR3 has 16 residues. The V and J ends lost 1 base and 8 bases respectively, with 18 bases between them. The CDR3 spells CASSLEGHSRVDTIYF. Written as DNA, the CDR3 is TGTGCCAGCAGTTTAGAGGGACATAGCAGAGTTGACACCATATATTTT.

In the case of this clonotype: Its ends do not fully match the called genes, so a read error is possible. The chain uses TRBV5-5 and TRBJ1-2; 9 nucleotides agree with TRBD1. From germline, CDR1 is SGHKS and CDR2 YYEKEE (reference sequence). CDR3 length: 16 amino acids. In nucleotides, the CDR3 is TGTGCCAGCAGCTTGTTCATTACAGGGGGCACCTATGACTACACCTTC. Its protein product is CASSLFITGGTYDYTF.

This chain joins TRBV19 and TRBJ2-7; 11 nucleotides agree with TRBD2. Germline values: CDR1 LNHDA, CDR2 SQIVND (reference sequence). After removal of 3 bases from V and 7 bases from J, the junction contained 14 bases not matched to a gene. The CDR3 has 17 amino acids. This CDR3 reads CASSISSGGPLLNEQYF. Written as DNA, the CDR3 is TGTGCCAGTAGTATTTCTAGCGGGGGGCCCCTGTTAAATGAGCAGTACTTC.

The chain combines TRBV20-1 with TRBJ2-5, with D perhaps TRBD2 (5 bases). The length of the CDR3 is 13 residues. The ends were cut back, 4 bases at V and 1 base at J, with 10 bases in the middle. The germline V gene encodes CDR1 DFQATT and CDR2 SNEGSKA (reference sequence). The CDR3 region has the DNA TGCAGTGCTATACTAGAGGCCCAAGAGACCCAGTACTTC. It encodes CSAILEAQETQYF.

This chain links TRBV4-1 with TRBJ2-1; 8 bases are a match to TRBD2. The CDR3 has 17 amino acids. Per the germline V gene, CDR1 is MGHRA and CDR2 is YSYEKL. V gave up 2 bases and J gave up 6 bases; unmatched junction bases: 12. This chain's CDR3 is CASSQKTTSVGVNEQFF. CDR3 nucleotide sequence: TGCGCCAGCAGCCAAAAGACGACTAGCGTCGGGGTCAATGAGCAGTTCTTC.

CDR3 nucleotide sequence: TGTGCCAGCAGACCAGCTGGGGCTCCCGCAGTATATGGCTACACCTTC. Its protein product is CASRPAGAPAVYGYTF. J is TRBJ1-2 and V is TRBV6-5, with a possible D match to TRBD1 (5 bases). Germline CDR1 MNHEY, CDR2 SVGAGI. The germline V and J ends were trimmed by 6 bases and 5 bases, with 22 bases remaining between them. This CDR3 has 16 residues.

V is TRBV4-2 and J is TRBJ1-6, with 10 positions matching TRBD1. This CDR3 spans 20 amino acids. Trimming cost V 3 bases and J 2 bases; bases outside gene matches: 13. CDR1 is LGHNA and CDR2 is YNFKEQ in the germline V gene. CDR3 protein: CASSQFRDRGTRTYNSPLHF. DNA of the CDR3: TGTGCCAGCAGCCAGTTCCGGGACAGGGGAACTAGGACCTATAATTCACCCCTCCACTTT.

This clonotype was picked up one time. CDR3 nucleotides: TGTGCCACCAGCACCGATGGTAGCCAATACGATGAGCAGTTCTTC. Protein product: CATSTDGSQYDEQFF. The chain is built from TRBV15 and TRBJ2-1, with D uncertain. This CDR3 contains 15 residues. V was trimmed by 4 bases and J by 8 bases, leaving 18 bases between them. Germline loops: CDR1 LNHNV, CDR2 YYDKDF (reference sequence).

The rearrangement joins TRBV28 to TRBJ2-3, with TRBD2 as a possible D gene (5 bases). CDR1 MDHEN and CDR2 SYDVKM come from the germline V gene. V was clipped by 10 bases and J by 1 base, with 12 bases between them. CDR3 size: 13 residues. The CDR3: CAITRAGTDTQYF. In DNA form, the CDR3 reads TGTGCCATAACACGAGCGGGCACAGATACGCAGTATTTT.

This clonotype occurred a few times. J is TRBJ2-7 and V is TRBV5-1; D is uncertain. V was trimmed by 0 bases and J by 7 bases, leaving 14 bases between them. The CDR3 runs 14 residues. Germline V gene lookup returns CDR1 SGHRS and CDR2 YFSETQ. For the CDR3, the DNA is TGCGCCAGCAGCTTGGAATGGAGTGACAATGAGCAGTACTTC. This gives the protein CASSLEWSDNEQYF. The full variable domain, in which reference TRBV5-1 and TRBJ2-7 provide the parts outside the CDR3, is KAGVTQTPRYLIKTRGQQVTLSCSPISGHRSVSWYQQTPGQGLQFLFEYFSETQRNKGNFPGRFSGRQFSNSRSEMNVSTLELGDSALYLCASSLEWSDNEQYFGPGTRLTVT.

Concerning this clonotype itself: A single base separates this from a much larger clone, so it may be a read error. The genes are TRBV5-1 and TRBJ2-3; TRBD1 might be the D (5 bases). V was cut by 0 bases and J by 2 bases, with 7 bases left in between. Per the germline V gene, CDR1 is SGHRS and CDR2 is YFSETQ. The CDR3 spans 14 residues. CDR3: CASSLGQPTDTQYF. The DNA of the CDR3 is TGCGCCAGCAGCTTGGGACAGCCCACAGATACGCAGTATTTT.

This clonotype has more than one count but fewer than ten. J is TRBJ1-4 and V is TRBV7-9; 7 positions agree with TRBD1. Germline V gene sequence: CDR1 SEHNR, CDR2 FQNEAQ (reference sequence). CDR3 length equals 15 residues. V trimming: 5 bases; J trimming: 4 bases; junction bases outside the gene matches: 7. The CDR3: CASSPPTGINEKLFF. CDR3 bases: TGTGCCAGCAGCCCACCGACAGGGATTAATGAAAAACTGTTTTTT.

The rearrangement uses TRBV5-1 and TRBJ2-2; TRBD2 agrees at 13 bases. After removal of 4 bases from V and 2 bases from J, the junction contained 2 bases not matched to a gene. Germline-derived CDR1 and CDR2 are SGHRS and YFSETQ. This CDR3 comprises 16 residues. In DNA, the CDR3 is TGCGCCAGCAGCGGGGGACTAGCGGGAAACACCGGGGAGCTGTTTTTT. Amino acid sequence: CASSGGLAGNTGELFF. The full variable domain, rest sourced from reference TRBV5-1 and TRBJ2-2, is KAGVTQTPRYLIKTRGQQVTLSCSPISGHRSVSWYQQTPGQGLQFLFEYFSETQRNKGNFPGRFSGRQFSNSRSEMNVSTLELGDSALYLCASSGGLAGNTGELFFGEGSRLTVL.